Each of the 8 T cell receptor beta chains below was sequenced from the same sample in a study of T cell responses to AZD1222 COVID-19 vaccine. Method: immunoSEQ multiplex PCR; TCRdb's copy keeps in-frame clones and lacks some. The sample lists 85,000 to 120,000 clones, almost 90% occurring once. This sample comprised peripheral blood, obtained on day 0 of AZD1222 vaccination. The receptors derive from an adult in good health.

The V call is TRBV6-2 or TRBV6-3, the J call TRBJ1-5; the D gene is possibly TRBD1 (5 bases). The ends were cut back, 0 bases at V and 7 bases at J, with 13 bases in the middle. The CDR3 is 15 residues long. Germline loops: CDR1 MNHEY, CDR2 SVGEGT. The CDR3 spells CASSYSAGSGQPQHF. The CDR3 DNA is TGTGCCAGCAGTTACTCGGCAGGGTCAGGCCAGCCCCAGCATTTT.

The chain links TRBV19 to TRBJ2-5; TRBD1 aligns across 9 bases. Trimming cost V 6 bases and J 3 bases; bases outside gene matches: 2. Germline lookup yields CDR1 LNHDA and CDR2 SQIVND (reference sequence). The CDR3 covers 13 residues. CDR3 sequence: CASRGTGKETQYF. The CDR3 DNA is TGTGCCAGTAGAGGGACAGGGAAAGAGACCCAGTACTTC.

The chain has TRBV12-5 and TRBJ1-1, with 9 nucleotides matching TRBD1. The CDR3 is 14 residues long. V shed 7 bases, J shed 3 bases, and the junction held 6 bases outside the gene matches. Germline V CDR1 and CDR2: LGHNT, FRNRAP. Here the CDR3 reads CASVIQGADTEAFF. In DNA, the CDR3 is TGTGCTAGTGTCATACAGGGGGCTGACACTGAAGCTTTCTTT.

The chain has TRBV19 and TRBJ1-5; D unclear. This CDR3 is built from 14 residues. Trimming stripped 2 bases from V and 9 bases from J, with 14 bases between. Germline V CDR1 and CDR2: LNHDA, SQIVND (reference sequence). CDR3 sequence reads: CASSIMGRTGPQHF. Here the CDR3 DNA reads TGTGCCAGTAGTATAATGGGCAGGACCGGGCCCCAGCATTTT.

The chain employs TRBV7-8 and TRBJ1-2; D not resolved. The CDR3 sequence is 12 residues long. Trimming stripped 5 bases from V and 10 bases from J, with 14 bases between. Germline assignment: CDR1 SGHVS and CDR2 FQNEAQ. The CDR3 DNA reads as TGTGCCAGCAGCCTCCGATCCACCCACTACACCTTC. Its translation: CASSLRSTHYTF.

This sequence joins TRBV30 and TRBJ2-1; 11 bases agree with TRBD1. The CDR3 totals 14 residues. V dropped 6 bases and J dropped 9; count of bases not matched to a gene: 10. Germline V gene data show CDR1 as GTSNPN and CDR2 as SVGIG (reference sequence). In DNA, the CDR3 is TGTGCCTGCCCCCCCGGGACAGGGGGGAGTGAGCAGTTCTTC. Protein: CACPPGTGGSEQFF.

The CDR3 DNA reads as TGTGCCAGCAGTGTTCAGGGACAAGAGACCCAGTACTTC. Its protein product is CASSVQGQETQYF. The chain carries TRBV2 and TRBJ2-5; D might be TRBD1 (5 bases). Germline-derived CDR1 and CDR2 are SNHLY and FYNNEI. Trimming took off 4 bases at V and 2 bases at J, with 8 bases between the two ends. The CDR3 loop spans 13 amino acids.

The chain carries TRBV28 and TRBJ1-5; D gene unclear. The V end was cut by 5 bases, the J end by 6 bases, with 14 bases between. CDR3 size: 14 residues. Germline CDR1 is MDHEN and CDR2 is SYDVKM. The DNA for the CDR3 is TGTGCCAGCAGTATCCCCGGGGTGGGTCAGCCCCAGCATTTT. As protein: CASSIPGVGQPQHF. The full variable domain, with the rest looked up from reference TRBV28 and TRBJ1-5, is DVKVTQSSRYLVKRTGEKVFLECVQDMDHENMFWYRQDPGLGLRLIYFSYDVKMKEKGDIPEGYSVSREKKERFSLILESASTNQTSMYLCASSIPGVGQPQHFGDGTRLSIL.